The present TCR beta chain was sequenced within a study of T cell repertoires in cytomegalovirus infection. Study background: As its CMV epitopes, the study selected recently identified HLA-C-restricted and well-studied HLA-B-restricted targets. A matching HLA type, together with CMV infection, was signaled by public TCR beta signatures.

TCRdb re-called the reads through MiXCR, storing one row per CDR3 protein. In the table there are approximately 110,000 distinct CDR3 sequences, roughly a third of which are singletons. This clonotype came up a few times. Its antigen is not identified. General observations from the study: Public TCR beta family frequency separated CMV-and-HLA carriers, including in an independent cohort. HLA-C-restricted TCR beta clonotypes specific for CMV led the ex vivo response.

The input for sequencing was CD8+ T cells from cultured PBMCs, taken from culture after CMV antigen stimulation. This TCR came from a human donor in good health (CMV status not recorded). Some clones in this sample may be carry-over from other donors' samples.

The CDR3 DNA reads as TGTGCCAGCAGCCCTAATTATACCCGAACGGGACAGCGAGGGATCGCTTATTCACCCCTCCACTTT. Protein: CASSPNYTRTGQRGIAYSPLHF. The rearrangement links TRBV7-9 to TRBJ1-6, with TRBD1 matching over 7 bases. The CDR3 contains 22 residues. Germline V lookup: CDR1 SEHNR, CDR2 FQNEAQ (reference sequence). J lost 8 bases, V lost 5 bases, and 30 bases had no gene match.